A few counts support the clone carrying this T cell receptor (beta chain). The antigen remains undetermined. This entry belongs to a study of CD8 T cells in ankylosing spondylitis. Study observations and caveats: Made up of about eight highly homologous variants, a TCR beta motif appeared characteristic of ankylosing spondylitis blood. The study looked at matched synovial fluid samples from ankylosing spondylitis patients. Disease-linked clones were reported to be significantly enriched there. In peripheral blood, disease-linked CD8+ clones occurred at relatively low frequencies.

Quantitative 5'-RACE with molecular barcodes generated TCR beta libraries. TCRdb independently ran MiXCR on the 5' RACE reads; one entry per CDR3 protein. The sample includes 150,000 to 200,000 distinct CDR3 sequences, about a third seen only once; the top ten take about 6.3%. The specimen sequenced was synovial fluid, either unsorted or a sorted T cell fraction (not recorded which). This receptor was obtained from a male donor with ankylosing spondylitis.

CDR3 amino acids: CATGGQGTNTGELFF. The DNA of the CDR3 is TGCGCCACTGGGGGACAGGGAACGAACACCGGGGAGCTGTTTTTT. V usage is TRBV10-1 and J usage is TRBJ2-2, with 9 bases fitting TRBD1. The germline CDR1 and CDR2 sequences are WNHNN and SYGVQD (reference sequence). With V trimmed by 10 bases and J by 0 bases, 6 bases remained unmatched. This CDR3 comprises 15 residues.